This T cell receptor (beta chain) was sequenced in a study of T-cell memory formation after mild COVID-19. V lost 0 bases and J lost 4, with 7 bases in between. The CDR3 extends over 14 amino acids. Germline V CDR1 and CDR2: MNHEY, SVGAGI. Each CDR3 protein gets one entry after TCRdb re-called the 5' RACE reads with MiXCR. The table shows about 350,000 distinct CDR3 sequences, with 14% occurring only once. This clonotype was found a few times. V gene TRBV6-5 combines with J gene TRBJ2-1, with D unresolved. The source is a man aged 18-30 years who had mild COVID-19 (a few samples of this study predate the infection). Cell type and time point are not known. Material: PBMCs or a T cell subset sorted from them (not recorded which). CDR3 loop: CASSYSVNYNEQFF. The CDR3 DNA is TGTGCCAGCAGTTACTCGGTGAATTACAATGAGCAGTTCTTC.